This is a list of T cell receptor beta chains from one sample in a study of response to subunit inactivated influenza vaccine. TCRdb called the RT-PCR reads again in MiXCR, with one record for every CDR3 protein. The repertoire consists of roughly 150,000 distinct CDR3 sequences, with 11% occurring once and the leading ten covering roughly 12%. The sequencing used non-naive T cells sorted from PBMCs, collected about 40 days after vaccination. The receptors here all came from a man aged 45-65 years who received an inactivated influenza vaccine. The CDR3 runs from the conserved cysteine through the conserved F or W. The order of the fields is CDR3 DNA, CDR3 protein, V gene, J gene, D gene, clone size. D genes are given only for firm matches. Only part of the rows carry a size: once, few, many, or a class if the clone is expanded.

CDR3 DNA: TGCAGTGCTAGTTTCAGGTTGGACGGAGTTTCCTACGAGCAGTACTTC
CDR3 protein: CSASFRLDGVSYEQYF
V gene: TRBV20-1
J gene: TRBJ2-7
D gene: -
clone size: -

CDR3 DNA: TGTGCCAGCAGCCCGGGGGTTAACCTAGCCAAAAACATTCAGTACTTC
CDR3 protein: CASSPGVNLAKNIQYF
V gene: TRBV28
J gene: TRBJ2-4
D gene: -
clone size: many

CDR3 DNA: TGCGCCAGCAGCTTGGGTCCGGCTAGCGGCTCCTACGAGCAGTACTTC
CDR3 protein: CASSLGPASGSYEQYF
V gene: TRBV5-1
J gene: TRBJ2-7
D gene: TRBD2
clone size: many

CDR3 DNA: TGTGCCAGTACCAAGCGAGGGGAAACTGAAGCTTTCTTT
CDR3 protein: CASTKRGETEAFF
V gene: TRBV19
J gene: TRBJ1-1
D gene: -
clone size: -

CDR3 DNA: TGTGCCAGCAGCTTAACCCCGGGAGCACATGAAAAACTGTTTTTT
CDR3 protein: CASSLTPGAHEKLFF
V gene: TRBV7-9
J gene: TRBJ1-4
D gene: -
clone size: few

CDR3 DNA: TGTGCCAGCAGCTTAGACTTACTAGAGGGAGAAGAGACCCAGTACTTC
CDR3 protein: CASSLDLLEGEETQYF
V gene: TRBV11-2
J gene: TRBJ2-5
D gene: -
clone size: -

CDR3 DNA: TGTGCCAGCAGTCCTCGACTAGCGGGAGTTGTGAATGAGCAGTTCTTC
CDR3 protein: CASSPRLAGVVNEQFF
V gene: TRBV12-3/TRBV12-4
J gene: TRBJ2-1
D gene: TRBD2
clone size: few

CDR3 DNA: TGTGCCAGCAGCCCCGACTCGGACACTGAAGCTTTCTTT
CDR3 protein: CASSPDSDTEAFF
V gene: TRBV7-9
J gene: TRBJ1-1
D gene: -
clone size: -

CDR3 DNA: TGTGCCAGTAGTATAGTCAGGACCCCGGGCACTGAAGCTTTCTTT
CDR3 protein: CASSIVRTPGTEAFF
V gene: TRBV19
J gene: TRBJ1-1
D gene: -
clone size: -

CDR3 DNA: TGTGCCAGCTCTAGGGGGGGCCGCACAGATACGCAGTATTTT
CDR3 protein: CASSRGGRTDTQYF
V gene: TRBV7-3
J gene: TRBJ2-3
D gene: -
clone size: many

CDR3 DNA: TGTGCCAGCAGTTGGGGACAACGGAACACTGAAGCTTTCTTT
CDR3 protein: CASSWGQRNTEAFF
V gene: TRBV12-3/TRBV12-4
J gene: TRBJ1-1
D gene: -
clone size: -

CDR3 DNA: TGTGCCAGCAGCTCCCGGGCAGGCAATCAGCCCCAGCATTTT
CDR3 protein: CASSSRAGNQPQHF
V gene: TRBV6-2/TRBV6-3
J gene: TRBJ1-5
D gene: -
clone size: few

CDR3 DNA: TGTGCCAAGGTTAAGGGCGGGAGTATATGCACAGATACGCAGTATTTT
CDR3 protein: CAKVKGGSICTDTQYF
V gene: TRBV27
J gene: TRBJ2-3
D gene: TRBD2
clone size: few

CDR3 DNA: TGCGCCAGCAGCCAAGCGACAGGGTACACCATATATTTT
CDR3 protein: CASSQATGYTIYF
V gene: TRBV4-1
J gene: TRBJ1-3
D gene: TRBD1
clone size: -

CDR3 DNA: TGCGCCAGCAGCCAGGGACTAGCGGACACAGATACGCAGTATTTT
CDR3 protein: CASSQGLADTDTQYF
V gene: TRBV5-1
J gene: TRBJ2-3
D gene: TRBD2
clone size: few

CDR3 DNA: TGCGCCAGCAGAATTGGACAGGGAATAGGGAACACTGAAGCTTTCTTT
CDR3 protein: CASRIGQGIGNTEAFF
V gene: TRBV5-1
J gene: TRBJ1-1
D gene: TRBD1
clone size: few

CDR3 DNA: TGCAGTGCCCCGCCCCCCACGGGACAGGGACATGAGCAGTTCTTC
CDR3 protein: CSAPPPTGQGHEQFF
V gene: TRBV20-1
J gene: TRBJ2-1
D gene: TRBD1
clone size: many

CDR3 DNA: TGTGCCACCAGTGATTTGCATTCCGGGCCCGGGGAGCTGTTTTTT
CDR3 protein: CATSDLHSGPGELFF
V gene: TRBV24-1
J gene: TRBJ2-2
D gene: -
clone size: many

CDR3 DNA: TGTGCCAGCAGCCCCAACAGGGGTCCAAACTCCTACGAGCAGTACTTC
CDR3 protein: CASSPNRGPNSYEQYF
V gene: TRBV28
J gene: TRBJ2-7
D gene: TRBD1
clone size: -

CDR3 DNA: TGTGCCAGCAGCTTGGATCGGGCGGGGAGTGATCCCCAGCATTTT
CDR3 protein: CASSLDRAGSDPQHF
V gene: TRBV5-5
J gene: TRBJ1-5
D gene: -
clone size: -

CDR3 DNA: TGCAGTGCTAGGGGCGACAGGGGGGTTTACAATGAGCAGTTCTTC
CDR3 protein: CSARGDRGVYNEQFF
V gene: TRBV20-1
J gene: TRBJ2-1
D gene: TRBD1
clone size: many

CDR3 DNA: TGTGCCAGCAGAAAACGGACGGGAAACTATGGCTACACCTTC
CDR3 protein: CASRKRTGNYGYTF
V gene: TRBV27
J gene: TRBJ1-2
D gene: -
clone size: -

CDR3 DNA: TGTGCCAGCAGCGTATACAGGGGCGGAGGCTACACCTTC
CDR3 protein: CASSVYRGGGYTF
V gene: TRBV11-2
J gene: TRBJ1-2
D gene: TRBD1
clone size: -

CDR3 DNA: TGCAGTGCTCAGCTTCGGGAGGAGTTCGAGACCCAGTACTTC
CDR3 protein: CSAQLREEFETQYF
V gene: TRBV20-1
J gene: TRBJ2-5
D gene: TRBD2
clone size: few

CDR3 DNA: TGTGCCAGCAGTTATGGGCTAACTGGGGCCAACGTCCTGACTTTC
CDR3 protein: CASSYGLTGANVLTF
V gene: TRBV6-5
J gene: TRBJ2-6
D gene: -
clone size: -

CDR3 DNA: TGTGCCAGCAGCCAAGATCCCAGCGGGAGCTACAATGAGCAGTTCTTC
CDR3 protein: CASSQDPSGSYNEQFF
V gene: TRBV3-1
J gene: TRBJ2-1
D gene: TRBD2
clone size: many

CDR3 DNA: TGTGCCAGCAGCTTACAAGGAGAATACAATGAGCAGTTCTTC
CDR3 protein: CASSLQGEYNEQFF
V gene: TRBV11-3
J gene: TRBJ2-1
D gene: -
clone size: -

CDR3 DNA: TGCAGTGCTAGGCCGGCAAGGGGCGGGGGGGCGGTTGAGCAGTTCTTC
CDR3 protein: CSARPARGGGAVEQFF
V gene: TRBV20-1
J gene: TRBJ2-1
D gene: TRBD2
clone size: -

CDR3 DNA: TGCAGTGTTTCGACAGGGCGGAACTATGGCTACACCTTC
CDR3 protein: CSVSTGRNYGYTF
V gene: TRBV20-1
J gene: TRBJ1-2
D gene: TRBD1
clone size: -

CDR3 DNA: TGCGCCAGCAGCCAGGCGCCCACTCATAGCAATCAGCCCCAGCATTTT
CDR3 protein: CASSQAPTHSNQPQHF
V gene: TRBV4-1
J gene: TRBJ1-5
D gene: -
clone size: -

CDR3 DNA: TGCGCCAGCAGCGGTGGGACAGGCTACAATGAGCAGTTCTTC
CDR3 protein: CASSGGTGYNEQFF
V gene: TRBV5-1
J gene: TRBJ2-1
D gene: TRBD1
clone size: large

CDR3 DNA: TGTGCCAGCAGCTCACTTTTGGGGGTCAATGAGCAGTTCTTC
CDR3 protein: CASSSLLGVNEQFF
V gene: TRBV5-6
J gene: TRBJ2-1
D gene: -
clone size: few

CDR3 DNA: TGTGCCAGCAGCCAAGCTGGGGTTAATGAGCAGTTCTTC
CDR3 protein: CASSQAGVNEQFF
V gene: TRBV3-1
J gene: TRBJ2-1
D gene: -
clone size: -

CDR3 DNA: TGCGCCAGCAGCTCCGGGACAGGTAGAACCGAGCAGTACTTC
CDR3 protein: CASSSGTGRTEQYF
V gene: TRBV5-1
J gene: TRBJ2-7
D gene: TRBD1
clone size: -